The rows below give T cell receptor beta chains drawn from one sample of a study of cytomegalovirus exposure and HLA in healthy donors. The protocol was immunoSEQ multiplex PCR, while the TCRdb copy is restricted to in-frame clones and leaves out a portion. The repertoire holds some 200,000 clones, with 75% to 85% as singletons. Sequencing was done on a sample of PBMCs. The receptors stem from a woman in her forties or fifties in good health and CMV-seronegative. Each CDR3 is given with its conserved first and last residue. D genes are given only for firm matches. The size entry is marked missing in some rows and otherwise reads once, few, many or a size class.

D gene: -; V gene: TRBV5-6; clone size: -; J gene: TRBJ1-5; CDR3 DNA: TGTGCCAGCAGCTTTTGGTCCCGCCCGGGTCAGCCCCAGCATTTT; CDR3 protein: CASSFWSRPGQPQHF
D gene: -; V gene: TRBV4-3; clone size: -; J gene: TRBJ2-5; CDR3 DNA: TGCGCCAGCAGCTCCCAGGGACTCGCGGTGGAGACCCAGTACTTC; CDR3 protein: CASSSQGLAVETQYF
D gene: -; V gene: TRBV6-5; clone size: -; J gene: TRBJ1-1; CDR3 DNA: TGTGCCAGCAGTTTGACAGGCAAGGACACTGAAGCTTTCTTT; CDR3 protein: CASSLTGKDTEAFF
D gene: TRBD2; V gene: TRBV9; clone size: -; J gene: TRBJ2-5; CDR3 DNA: TGTGCCAGCTCCAGGGCAGCGGGGGTCAACCAAGAGACCCAGTACTTC; CDR3 protein: CASSRAAGVNQETQYF
D gene: -; V gene: TRBV5-1; clone size: -; J gene: TRBJ2-1; CDR3 DNA: TGCGCCAGCAGCACCAGCGGTCAATACAATGAGCAGTTCTTC; CDR3 protein: CASSTSGQYNEQFF
D gene: TRBD2; V gene: TRBV7-6; clone size: -; J gene: TRBJ2-7; CDR3 DNA: TGTGCCAGCAGCTTAGTGGGGGCTAGCGGGGGGATGAACGAGCAGTACTTC; CDR3 protein: CASSLVGASGGMNEQYF
D gene: TRBD1; V gene: TRBV11-2; clone size: once; J gene: TRBJ1-1; CDR3 DNA: TGTGCCAGCAGCCAACCGACAGGGGTCAGGAACACTGAAGCTTTCTTT; CDR3 protein: CASSQPTGVRNTEAFF
D gene: -; V gene: TRBV28; clone size: -; J gene: TRBJ1-5; CDR3 DNA: TGTGCCAGCAGTTTTGGCACCAAACCCAATCAGCCCCAGCATTTT; CDR3 protein: CASSFGTKPNQPQHF
D gene: TRBD1; V gene: TRBV25-1; clone size: -; J gene: TRBJ2-1; CDR3 DNA: TGTGCCAGCAGTAAAGGACAGGACAACAATGAGCAGTTCTTC; CDR3 protein: CASSKGQDNNEQFF
D gene: -; V gene: TRBV2; clone size: -; J gene: TRBJ2-4; CDR3 DNA: TGTGCCAGCAGTGAGGTTTATGATTGGGGAGGCAAAAACATTCAGTACTTC; CDR3 protein: CASSEVYDWGGKNIQYF
D gene: -; V gene: TRBV13; clone size: -; J gene: TRBJ1-6; CDR3 DNA: TGTGCCAGCAGCTTAGGCCCGGTCCGTAATTCACCCCTCCACTTT; CDR3 protein: CASSLGPVRNSPLHF
D gene: TRBD1; V gene: TRBV6-1; clone size: few; J gene: TRBJ1-6; CDR3 DNA: TGTGCCAGCAGTGAACGGACAGGGGGTAATTCACCCCTCCACTTT; CDR3 protein: CASSERTGGNSPLHF
D gene: TRBD2; V gene: TRBV2; clone size: few; J gene: TRBJ2-5; CDR3 DNA: TGTGCCAGCAACACACTAGCGGGAGTGAGAGAGACCCAGTACTTC; CDR3 protein: CASNTLAGVRETQYF
D gene: -; V gene: TRBV30; clone size: -; J gene: TRBJ2-7; CDR3 DNA: TGTGCCTGGAGTCCCCCTGTGGACACCTTCTACGAGCAGTACTTC; CDR3 protein: CAWSPPVDTFYEQYF
D gene: -; V gene: TRBV5-4; clone size: -; J gene: TRBJ2-5; CDR3 DNA: TGTGCCAGCAGCTTTCCATCCAGCGGCATGGGCCAAGAGACCCAGTACTTC; CDR3 protein: CASSFPSSGMGQETQYF
D gene: -; V gene: TRBV15; clone size: few; J gene: TRBJ1-3; CDR3 DNA: TGTGCCACCAGCAGACCCGGCGGTGGGTCTGGAAACACCATATATTTT; CDR3 protein: CATSRPGGGSGNTIYF
D gene: TRBD1; V gene: TRBV4-2; clone size: -; J gene: TRBJ1-1; CDR3 DNA: TGTGCCAGCAGCCAAGAAGCAGGGACAGGGTCCTCTGAAGCTTTCTTT; CDR3 protein: CASSQEAGTGSSEAFF
D gene: -; V gene: TRBV28; clone size: -; J gene: TRBJ1-3; CDR3 DNA: TGTGCCAGCCAGACTGGAAACACCATATATTTT; CDR3 protein: CASQTGNTIYF
D gene: TRBD1; V gene: TRBV5-6; clone size: few; J gene: TRBJ2-7; CDR3 DNA: TGTGCCAGCAGCTTGGGGACAGGGGGCTACGAGCAGTACTTC; CDR3 protein: CASSLGTGGYEQYF
D gene: TRBD1; V gene: TRBV29-1; clone size: -; J gene: TRBJ2-5; CDR3 DNA: TGCAGCGTTGACCCGGGACAGGGGGCGCGAAAGACCCAGTACTTC; CDR3 protein: CSVDPGQGARKTQYF
D gene: TRBD1; V gene: TRBV11-2; clone size: -; J gene: TRBJ1-2; CDR3 DNA: TGTGCCAGCGGCCAGGACAGGGGGATGCACTATGGCTACACCTTC; CDR3 protein: CASGQDRGMHYGYTF
D gene: -; V gene: TRBV21-1; clone size: -; J gene: TRBJ2-7; CDR3 DNA: TGTGCCAGCAGCATCTCGGGACAGGTGTTGAACGAGCAGTACTTC; CDR3 protein: CASSISGQVLNEQYF
D gene: -; V gene: TRBV14; clone size: -; J gene: TRBJ2-5; CDR3 DNA: TGTGCCAGCAGCCAAGATTACGGCGGGAAGGAGACCCAGTACTTC; CDR3 protein: CASSQDYGGKETQYF
D gene: TRBD1; V gene: TRBV20-1; clone size: -; J gene: TRBJ1-2; CDR3 DNA: TGCAGTGCTGACAGGGGTAATGGCTACACCTTC; CDR3 protein: CSADRGNGYTF
D gene: -; V gene: TRBV6-6; clone size: -; J gene: TRBJ1-1; CDR3 DNA: TGTGCCAGCACCTTAAGGGGGAAGGCGCTGAACACTGAAGCTTTCTTT; CDR3 protein: CASTLRGKALNTEAFF
D gene: TRBD1; V gene: TRBV27; clone size: few; J gene: TRBJ1-6; CDR3 DNA: TGTGCCAGCAGTCACCAACCCGGGACAGCCACCGCCCTCCACTTT; CDR3 protein: CASSHQPGTATALHF
D gene: TRBD1; V gene: TRBV13; clone size: -; J gene: TRBJ1-2; CDR3 DNA: TGTGCCAGCAGCTTAGGACCGGGACAGGGTTTTATTGGCTACACCTTC; CDR3 protein: CASSLGPGQGFIGYTF
D gene: -; V gene: TRBV25-1; clone size: -; J gene: TRBJ2-7; CDR3 DNA: TGTGCCAGCAGTGATCGGGGGGCCCTTCCCTACGAGCAGTACTTC; CDR3 protein: CASSDRGALPYEQYF
D gene: -; V gene: TRBV2; clone size: -; J gene: TRBJ2-3; CDR3 DNA: TGTGCCAGCAGGGGGGGACGGCAGAGCACAGATACGCAGTATTTT; CDR3 protein: CASRGGRQSTDTQYF
D gene: -; V gene: TRBV28; clone size: -; J gene: TRBJ1-6; CDR3 DNA: TGTGCCAGCAGTGGAGGGGCGGTATATAATTCACCCCTCCACTTT; CDR3 protein: CASSGGAVYNSPLHF
D gene: -; V gene: TRBV28; clone size: once; J gene: TRBJ1-1; CDR3 DNA: TGTGCCAGCAGCCCTCCGGAGGGCGCGATCTGGACTGAAGCTTTCTTT; CDR3 protein: CASSPPEGAIWTEAFF
D gene: TRBD1; V gene: TRBV15; clone size: -; J gene: TRBJ2-3; CDR3 DNA: TGTGCCACCAGCTCAAACCCAGGGACAGGGACAGATACGCAGTATTTT; CDR3 protein: CATSSNPGTGTDTQYF
D gene: -; V gene: TRBV28; clone size: -; J gene: TRBJ1-1; CDR3 DNA: TGTGCCAGCAGTTTTCAACAGAGAAACACTGAAGCTTTCTTT; CDR3 protein: CASSFQQRNTEAFF
D gene: -; V gene: TRBV11-3; clone size: -; J gene: TRBJ2-7; CDR3 DNA: TGTGCCAGCAGCTTAGTCCCAGAGGGTGAGCAGTACTTC; CDR3 protein: CASSLVPEGEQYF
D gene: TRBD1; V gene: TRBV9; clone size: -; J gene: TRBJ1-2; CDR3 DNA: TGTGCCAGCAGCGGGACAGGGTTCACTGGCTACACCTTC; CDR3 protein: CASSGTGFTGYTF
D gene: -; V gene: TRBV15; clone size: -; J gene: TRBJ2-7; CDR3 DNA: TGTGCCACCAGCCGCCAAGGGACTTACGAGCAGTACTTC; CDR3 protein: CATSRQGTYEQYF
D gene: TRBD2; V gene: TRBV19; clone size: -; J gene: TRBJ2-1; CDR3 DNA: TGTGCCAGCACGGTTAAGGGGCTAGCGGCATCCGAGCAGTTCTTC; CDR3 protein: CASTVKGLAASEQFF
D gene: TRBD1; V gene: TRBV15; clone size: -; J gene: TRBJ1-2; CDR3 DNA: TGTGCCACCGTGGACACTGACAGGGGTACCCTCTATGGCTACACCTTC; CDR3 protein: CATVDTDRGTLYGYTF
D gene: -; V gene: TRBV19; clone size: -; J gene: TRBJ1-3; CDR3 DNA: TGTGCCAGTATTCGGGACATTGGAAACACCATATATTTT; CDR3 protein: CASIRDIGNTIYF
D gene: -; V gene: TRBV9; clone size: -; J gene: TRBJ2-1; CDR3 DNA: TGTGCCAGCAGCCCCGGGAGTGACCCCGTTTACAATGAGCAGTTCTTC; CDR3 protein: CASSPGSDPVYNEQFF
D gene: TRBD2; V gene: TRBV6-6; clone size: -; J gene: TRBJ2-7; CDR3 DNA: TGTGCCAGCAGAAAAACCGGGACTAGCGGCTACGAGCAGTACTTC; CDR3 protein: CASRKTGTSGYEQYF
D gene: -; V gene: TRBV18; clone size: few; J gene: TRBJ1-5; CDR3 DNA: TGTGCCAGTTCAATCGGGCCAGGGAGCAATCAGCCCCAGCATTTT; CDR3 protein: CASSIGPGSNQPQHF
D gene: -; V gene: TRBV28; clone size: -; J gene: TRBJ2-2; CDR3 DNA: TGTGCCAGCACCCCCGGGGTGTTGGACACCGGGGAGCTGTTTTTT; CDR3 protein: CASTPGVLDTGELFF
D gene: -; V gene: TRBV7-6; clone size: -; J gene: TRBJ2-7; CDR3 DNA: TGTGCCAGCAGCCCCCAGGGCAGAAGATACGAGCAGTACTTC; CDR3 protein: CASSPQGRRYEQYF
D gene: -; V gene: TRBV19; clone size: -; J gene: TRBJ1-4; CDR3 DNA: TGTGCCAGTAGTCTCTCAGGGACTGCTTCAACTAATGAAAAACTGTTTTTT; CDR3 protein: CASSLSGTASTNEKLFF
D gene: -; V gene: TRBV28; clone size: -; J gene: TRBJ1-1; CDR3 DNA: TGTGCCAGCAGTTTATCTCGGACAGCCGAAGCTTTCTTT; CDR3 protein: CASSLSRTAEAFF
D gene: -; V gene: TRBV9; clone size: -; J gene: TRBJ1-3; CDR3 DNA: TGTGCCAGCAGCGTCACACAGGCTTACTCTGGAAACACCATATATTTT; CDR3 protein: CASSVTQAYSGNTIYF
D gene: -; V gene: TRBV2; clone size: -; J gene: TRBJ1-1; CDR3 DNA: TGTGCCAGCAAGAGACACGTGAACACTGAAGCTTTCTTT; CDR3 protein: CASKRHVNTEAFF
D gene: -; V gene: TRBV18; clone size: -; J gene: TRBJ2-3; CDR3 DNA: TGTGCCAGCTCACCATGGCAGGAAGATACGCAGTATTTT; CDR3 protein: CASSPWQEDTQYF
D gene: -; V gene: TRBV5-4; clone size: -; J gene: TRBJ2-7; CDR3 DNA: TGTGCCAGCAGCTTGGGCAGGGGTTCCTACGAGCAGTACTTC; CDR3 protein: CASSLGRGSYEQYF
D gene: -; V gene: TRBV7-2; clone size: -; J gene: TRBJ1-4; CDR3 DNA: TGTGCCAGCAGCAGGGGGGGCGGGGGGAATGAAAAACTGTTTTTT; CDR3 protein: CASSRGGGGNEKLFF
D gene: TRBD2; V gene: TRBV5-1; clone size: -; J gene: TRBJ2-1; CDR3 DNA: TGCGCCAGCAGCTTGGGTGGCGGGGGGTTAGACAATGAGCAGTTCTTC; CDR3 protein: CASSLGGGGLDNEQFF
D gene: TRBD1; V gene: TRBV6-1; clone size: -; J gene: TRBJ2-7; CDR3 DNA: TGTGCCAGCAGTGCCACCGGGACAGTTACCTACGAGCAGTACTTC; CDR3 protein: CASSATGTVTYEQYF
D gene: -; V gene: TRBV9; clone size: -; J gene: TRBJ1-6; CDR3 DNA: TGTGCCAGCAGCTACTCGGGGAGCGGGGATTCACCCCTCCACTTT; CDR3 protein: CASSYSGSGDSPLHF